The 20 T cell receptor beta chains below were found in one sample sequenced in a study of early T cells in non-severe SARS-CoV-2 infection. TCRdb recomputed calls from the 5' RACE reads with MiXCR, one row per CDR3 protein. This table holds approximately 69,000 distinct CDR3 sequences, approximately 12% found once. The sample consisted of whole blood. The receptors stem from an adult who was a healthcare worker with PCR-confirmed SARS-CoV-2 infection or an uninfected control (not recorded which).

This clonotype was counted ten times or more. V and J are TRBV18 and TRBJ1-2; weak D call: TRBD1 (5 bases). The CDR3 has 13 amino acids. With 6 bases removed from V and 6 bases from J, the gap between germline ends came to 14 bases. In germline, CDR1 is KGHSH, CDR2 LQKENI. Here the CDR3 DNA reads TGTGCCAGCTCCGGGGGGATCCGGAATGGCTACACCTTC. It translates to CASSGGIRNGYTF.

This clonotype showed up many times. The chain links TRBV7-8 to TRBJ2-1, with D possibly being TRBD2 (5 bases). Trimming pared 2 bases from V and 7 bases from J, leaving 15 bases between. The germline gives CDR1 SGHVS, CDR2 FQNEAQ. CDR3 length equals 15 residues. CDR3 sequence reads: CASSLSRVLGNEQFF. The CDR3, as DNA: TGTGCCAGCAGCTTATCGCGGGTGTTGGGGAATGAGCAGTTCTTC.

Ten or more counts support this clonotype. The chain employs TRBV20-1 and TRBJ1-5; 7 nucleotides line up with TRBD1. Trimming removed 3 bases from V and 3 bases from J; junction bases left unmatched: 5. The germline V gene has CDR1 DFQATT and CDR2 SNEGSKA (reference sequence). The CDR3 has 14 residues. Here the CDR3 DNA reads TGCAGTGCTAGCTCGACAGGGATCAATCAGCCCCAGCATTTT. Its protein product is CSASSTGINQPQHF.

This chain links TRBV7-9 with TRBJ2-1, with 9 bases lining up with TRBD1. Germline CDR1 and CDR2: SEHNR and FQNEAQ (reference sequence). CDR3 size: 16 residues. With V trimmed by 5 bases and J by 5 bases, 10 bases remained unmatched. This CDR3 reads CASSVRQGVGHNEQFF. CDR3 in DNA: TGTGCCAGCAGCGTAAGACAGGGGGTCGGGCACAATGAGCAGTTCTTC.

There are many counts of this clonotype. The V and J genes are TRBV6-1 and TRBJ2-3; 8 bases map to TRBD2. V dropped 6 bases and J dropped 2; count of bases not matched to a gene: 7. CDR1 MNHNS and CDR2 SASEGT come from the germline V gene. This CDR3 contains 15 residues. The CDR3 DNA reads as TGTGCCAGCAGCGGGACTAGAACTAACACAGATACGCAGTATTTT. Protein sequence: CASSGTRTNTDTQYF.

This clonotype came up a few times. V gene TRBV30 combines with J gene TRBJ1-6; 8 bases align to TRBD1. Trimming cost V 8 bases and J 0 bases; bases outside gene matches: 6. The CDR3 is 15 residues long. The V gene's germline CDR1 is GTSNPN and CDR2 SVGIG (reference sequence). For the CDR3, the DNA is TGTGCCCAACGGACAGGGCTCTCCTATAATTCACCCCTCCACTTT. Translating gives CAQRTGLSYNSPLHF.

At least ten counts were recorded for this clonotype. This CDR3 is CSVAKRLTDPSTDTQYF. In DNA form, the CDR3 reads TGCAGCGTCGCAAAAAGACTGACGGACCCTAGCACAGATACGCAGTATTTT. The chain couples TRBV29-1 to TRBJ2-3; D is unresolved. Trimming took 6 bases from V and 0 from J, leaving 22 bases between them. This CDR3 has 17 residues. CDR1 and CDR2 from the germline V gene are SQVTM and ANQGSEA.

The chain couples TRBV12-3 or TRBV12-4 to TRBJ2-2, with 7 positions matching TRBD2. The CDR3 spans 15 residues. With V trimmed by 4 bases and J by 2 bases, 4 bases remained unmatched. CDR3 DNA: TGTGCCAGCAGTTCCCCTAGCGGCAACACCGGGGAGCTGTTTTTT. Translated, it gives CASSSPSGNTGELFF.

This clonotype came up many times. J is TRBJ1-1 and V is TRBV20-1; D possibly corresponds to TRBD1 (5 bases). The germline gives CDR1 DFQATT, CDR2 SNEGSKA (reference sequence). V lost 1 base and J lost 1, with 7 bases in between. The CDR3 is 13 residues long. The CDR3 loop reads CSARGGGNTEAFF. CDR3 coding DNA: TGCAGTGCTAGAGGGGGGGGGAACACTGAAGCTTTCTTT.

This clonotype was recorded many times. V gene TRBV28 combines with J gene TRBJ2-4, with 8 bases that match TRBD2. The length of the CDR3 is 16 residues. CDR1 MDHEN and CDR2 SYDVKM come from the germline V gene. The trim removed 6 bases at V and 3 bases at J, leaving 10 bases unmatched. CDR3 sequence reads: CASSLPRTSGKNIQYF. CDR3 DNA sequence: TGTGCCAGCAGCCTGCCCCGTACTAGCGGCAAAAACATTCAGTACTTC.

V is TRBV6-5 and J is TRBJ2-7, with 7 bases fitting TRBD1. Trimming cost V 4 bases and J 2 bases; bases outside gene matches: 5. The CDR3 extends over 14 amino acids. Germline CDR1 MNHEY, CDR2 SVGAGI. CDR3 protein: CASSSYRGTYEQYF. The CDR3 region has the DNA TGTGCCAGCAGTTCATACAGGGGTACCTACGAGCAGTACTTC.

The chain links TRBV6-5 to TRBJ1-5; D is possibly TRBD1 (5 bases). Germline CDR1 and CDR2: MNHEY and SVGAGI. V was trimmed by 0 bases and J by 3 bases, leaving 6 bases between them. The CDR3 covers 14 residues. CDR3 coding DNA: TGTGCCAGCAGTTACTCAGGGGCCAATCAGCCCCAGCATTTT. Protein product: CASSYSGANQPQHF.

This clonotype was observed at least ten times. The gene calls are TRBV18 and TRBJ2-7, with a tentative D call TRBD2 (6 bases). Germline V CDR1 and CDR2: KGHSH, LQKENI. Trimming pared 3 bases from V and 0 bases from J, leaving 18 bases between. This CDR3 comprises 17 residues. CDR3 sequence: CASSPSSGLPSSYEQYF. As DNA, the CDR3 is TGTGCCAGCTCACCGTCCTCCGGACTACCAAGCTCCTACGAGCAGTACTTC.

The V call is TRBV10-3, the J call TRBJ2-3, with no clear D. The V gene's germline CDR1 is ENHRY and CDR2 SYGVKD. Trimming pared 0 bases from V and 6 bases from J, leaving 7 bases between. This CDR3 is 13 amino acids long. CDR3 sequence reads: CAISESSPDTQYF. The CDR3 DNA sequence: TGTGCCATCAGTGAGTCGAGTCCGGATACGCAGTATTTT.

CDR3 nucleotide sequence: TGTGCCAGCAGCGCGATAGCTATCACCCACAATGAGCAGTTCTTC. This sequence encodes CASSAIAITHNEQFF. The rearrangement joins TRBV6-7 to TRBJ2-1; D is undetermined. TRBV6-7 is designated an ORF whose function remains uncertain. The length of the CDR3 is 15 residues. Deletions cut 6 bases from V and 5 bases from J, with 17 bases between.

The rearrangement joins TRBV6-6 to TRBJ2-7; D not resolved. Germline CDR1 is MNHNY and CDR2 is SVGAGI (reference sequence). Trimming pared 2 bases from V and 4 bases from J, leaving 9 bases between. This CDR3 contains 13 residues. This CDR3 reads CASSYLVGYEQYF. CDR3 in DNA: TGTGCCAGCAGTTACCTGGTAGGGTACGAGCAGTACTTC.

The chain combines TRBV5-5 with TRBJ1-1; tentatively, D is TRBD1 (5 bases). Germline loops: CDR1 SGHKS, CDR2 YYEKEE (reference sequence). The length of the CDR3 is 14 residues. The V end lost 3 bases, the J end lost 1 base, and 10 bases lay between the germline ends. CDR3 residues: CASSWVGQNTEAFF. The DNA for the CDR3 is TGTGCCAGCAGCTGGGTCGGACAGAACACTGAAGCTTTCTTT.

This clonotype showed up many times. The CDR3 sequence: CASSTQGALSNQPQHF. In DNA, the CDR3 is TGTGCCAGCAGTACTCAGGGGGCTCTAAGCAATCAGCCCCAGCATTTT. The genes are TRBV6-1 and TRBJ1-5; 8 nucleotides agree with TRBD1. Germline CDR1 MNHNS, CDR2 SASEGT. The CDR3 spans 16 residues. With V trimmed by 5 bases and J by 1 base, 7 bases remained unmatched.

The chain recombines TRBV5-4 with TRBJ1-4; 7 nucleotides line up with TRBD1. Unmatched junction bases numbered 6, after V lost 3 bases and J lost 4 bases. The CDR3 covers 15 residues. CDR1 and CDR2 from the germline V gene are SGHNT and YYREEE (reference sequence). The CDR3: CASSYRQGGNEKLFF. DNA of the CDR3: TGTGCCAGCAGCTACCGACAGGGAGGTAATGAAAAACTGTTTTTT.

The chain has TRBV6-2 or TRBV6-3 and TRBJ1-1; TRBD1 matches at 10 bases. There are 16 residues in the CDR3. V lost 5 bases and J lost 4; bases outside the gene matches: 10. Germline CDR1 MNHEY, CDR2 SVGEGT. This CDR3 reads CASSPTGGLRGTEAFF. The CDR3 nucleotides read TGTGCCAGCAGTCCGACAGGGGGCCTTAGGGGCACTGAAGCTTTCTTT.